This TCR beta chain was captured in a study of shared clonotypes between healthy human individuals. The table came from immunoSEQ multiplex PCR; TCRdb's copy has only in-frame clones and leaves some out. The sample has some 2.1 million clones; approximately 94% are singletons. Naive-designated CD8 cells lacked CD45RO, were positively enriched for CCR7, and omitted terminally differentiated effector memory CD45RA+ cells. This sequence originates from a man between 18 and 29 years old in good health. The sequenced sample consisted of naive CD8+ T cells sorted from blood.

CDR3 amino acids: CASSAFGQNIQYF. In DNA, the CDR3 is TGTGCCAGCAGCGCATTTGGGCAAAACATTCAGTACTTC. The chain links TRBV5-4 to TRBJ2-4; D gene uncertain. Germline loops: CDR1 SGHNT, CDR2 YYREEE (reference sequence). The CDR3 length is 13 residues. Trimming shortened V by 4 bases and J by 5 bases, and 10 bases separated the two germline ends.